This TCR beta chain was identified in a study of T cell changes during pregnancy in multiple sclerosis (dated by TCRdb to between 2018 and 2021). For the wider study: The study examined how the T cell repertoire changed over the course of pregnancy in women with multiple sclerosis.

CDR1 MNHEY and CDR2 SMNVEV were looked up in the germline V gene (reference sequence). From the cysteine through the phenylalanine, the CDR3 covers 17 amino acids. Here the CDR3 DNA is all that survives: 51 bases in frame from base 1. From V the trimming removes 6 bases and from J it removes 5 bases, while the gene matches leave 12 bases of the junction unaccounted for. Library method: the immunoSEQ multiplex PCR assay. The immuneACCESS repertoire file appears here via TCRdb, limited to in-frame rearrangements. These files lack a portion of the clones; in checked studies, under half of the deficit traces to unresolved V genes, and the cause of the others is not known. In this sample the table shows about 32,000 clones, 89% of which occur a single time. The top ten constitute 11% of the sample. In regard to this clone: The target of this receptor is not known. Base quality data are lacking; no much larger clone is found one base away.

Material: CD8+ T cells from peripheral blood mononuclear cells, obtained in the third trimester of pregnancy. The TCR originated in a female donor with multiple sclerosis, enrolled in a pregnancy study. Rearrangement joined TRBV27 to TRBJ2-5, and 13 bases in between align with TRBD2. The DNA is TGTGCCAGCAGCCCACTAGCGGGAGGGCCGGGGAGGGAGACCCAGTACTTC. This yields the protein CASSPLAGGPGRETQYF.